This T cell receptor (beta chain) was observed in a study of PD-L1 blockade in urothelial cancer (dated by TCRdb to about 2017). General notes on the study: Every patient began therapy in the mid-2010s and was given atezolizumab 1,200 mg intravenously every 3 weeks. About 85% of the roughly 29 patients were males with bladder-origin urothelial cancer, and about 65% of the roughly 30 reported a prior smoking history. Patients had an ECOG performance status of 0 or 1 and had received between 0 and 3 prior chemotherapy regimens. From tumor samples, the median yield was 1,402 T cells and roughly 1,000 unique TCRs, with median clonality of approximately 0.089 and T cell proportion of 0.097 to 0.1. The study was an exploratory multi-omic analysis of somatic, immune and clinical correlates of response to PD-L1 blockade with atezolizumab in urothelial cancer. TCR sequencing covered pretreatment tumor samples and matched, serially collected peripheral blood taken before and after atezolizumab treatment. Durable clinical benefit was defined as a progression-free survival longer than 6 months, and TCR features were additionally tested against progression-free survival and overall survival. Whole exome sequencing and RNA sequencing of pretreatment tumors were performed alongside TCR sequencing in the same patients. Durable clinical benefit was achieved by nine patients and was not achieved by 20 patients. Under 30 patients had pretreatment blood TCR-seq, about 25 had at least one posttreatment blood collection, and about 25 had tumor TCR-seq. Five patients were left out of tumor TCR analyses because tumors from two patients failed quality control and three patients had no tumor available.

The sample's time point label is to be understood as: pretreatment tumor sample. The cohort comprised nearly 30 patients with locally advanced or metastatic urothelial carcinoma treated at Memorial Sloan Kettering on a trial protocol. All tumor tissue used for sequencing was obtained before atezolizumab dosing. The Qiagen DNeasy Blood extraction kit was used to purify genomic DNA from total PBMCs and from tumor samples. Study-wide conclusions, independent of this receptor: At 3 weeks after the start of treatment, tumor-associated TCR clones in peripheral blood had expanded more in patients with durable benefit (n ≈ 24, p = 0.022). The tumor samples were FFPE and were not collected immediately before treatment, and because only one sample per patient was used, heterogeneity may have been missed. A higher proportion of tumor-infiltrating T lymphocytes was found in patients with durable benefit (n of about 24, Mann-Whitney p = 0.047). Because the sample size was small (n ≈ 27) and many exploratory analyses were performed, the results are intended to be hypothesis-generating.

A note on this clone: What this receptor recognizes is not known. Base-call qualities are not available, and no considerably larger clone is one nucleotide away.

Synthetic TCR analog templates were spiked into each PCR to estimate absolute template abundance from read counts. For FFPE tumors, housekeeping genes were amplified and quantified so that usable DNA could be estimated and T cell fraction could be computed. TCRbeta CDR3 regions were amplified from genomic DNA with bias-controlled V and J gene primers using the immunoSEQ assay. Sequencing of rearranged TCRbeta segments was done at approximately 20X coverage. From the authors' description of their analysis: Sequencing errors were corrected by clustering, and CDR3s were annotated against IMGT so that V, D and J genes could be assigned. Downstream analyses used only productive TCRbeta rearrangements and left out out-of-frame or stop-codon sequences. Clonality was computed as one minus Shannon entropy normalized by the log of the number of unique productive sequences. Fisher's exact test with Benjamini-Hochberg correction, at a threshold of adjusted p below 0.01, was used to find clones that differed between time points or between blood and tumor. Imported from immuneACCESS, the table was reduced by TCRdb to in-frame sequences with V and J called. These copies leave out some clones; in studies compared against another copy, an unresolved V gene accounts for under half, and the cause of the remainder is not known. The DNA gave D and trimming, while V, J and clone size come from that table. The sample has hundreds of clones on record, about 39% of them singletons. More than 15% of the sample comes from the top ten.

The receptor's source is a man aged 65 to 85 with urothelial cancer. The source material was tumor tissue, sampled before atezolizumab (anti-PD-L1) treatment.

The DNA sequence is given as TGTGCCAGTAGTATAGGGGGGACGGCCACAGATACGCAGTATTTT. This translates into CASSIGGTATDTQYF. The chain couples TRBV19 to TRBJ2-3; the D segment might be TRBD1 or TRBD2, since each matches 5 bases. V is reduced by 1 base and J by 2 bases, leaving a spacing of 10 bases between them. The CDR3 goes from the cysteine to the phenylalanine over 15 residues. The CDR3 DNA has 45 bases and is translated from base 1. CDR1 LNHDA and CDR2 SQIVND were looked up in the germline V gene (reference sequence). Beyond the CDR3, the reference TRBV19 and TRBJ2-3 genes provide the residues; the full variable domain reads: DGGITQSPKYLFRKEGQNVTLSCEQNLNHDAMYWYRQDPGQGLRLIYYSQIVNDFQKGDIAEGYSVSREKKESFPLTVTSAQKNPTAFYLCASSIGGTATDTQYFGPGTRLTVL.